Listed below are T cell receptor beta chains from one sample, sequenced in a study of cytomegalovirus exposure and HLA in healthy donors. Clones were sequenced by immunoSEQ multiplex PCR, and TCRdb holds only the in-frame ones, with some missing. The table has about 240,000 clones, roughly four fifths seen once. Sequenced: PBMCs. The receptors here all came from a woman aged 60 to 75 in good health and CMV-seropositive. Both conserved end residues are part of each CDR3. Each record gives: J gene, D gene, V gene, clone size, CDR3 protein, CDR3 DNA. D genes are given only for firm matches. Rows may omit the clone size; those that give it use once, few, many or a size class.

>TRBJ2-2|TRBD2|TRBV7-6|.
CASSVGLASTGELFF
TGTGCCAGCAGCGTAGGACTAGCCAGCACCGGGGAGCTGTTTTTT
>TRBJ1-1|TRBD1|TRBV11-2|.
CASSPPTGLNTEAFF
TGTGCCAGCAGCCCACCGACAGGGTTAAACACTGAAGCTTTCTTT
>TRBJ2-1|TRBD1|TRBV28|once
CASSPSRGQWNEQFF
TGTGCCAGCAGCCCCTCCAGGGGGCAATGGAATGAGCAGTTCTTC
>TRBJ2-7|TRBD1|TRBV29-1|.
CSATGQTYEQYF
TGCAGCGCAACGGGACAGACCTACGAGCAGTACTTC
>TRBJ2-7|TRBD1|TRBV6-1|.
CASSEVGDSYEQYF
TGTGCCAGCAGTGAGGTCGGGGACAGCTACGAGCAGTACTTC
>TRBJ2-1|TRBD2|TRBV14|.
CASSRSGRPSYNEQFF
TGTGCCAGCAGCCGGAGCGGGAGGCCCTCCTACAATGAGCAGTTCTTC
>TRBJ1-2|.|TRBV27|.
CASSLSGGLNYGYTF
TGTGCCAGCAGTTTATCGGGGGGACTAAACTATGGCTACACCTTC
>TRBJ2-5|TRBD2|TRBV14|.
CASSHLRGGRAFQETQYF
TGTGCCAGCAGCCACCTAAGGGGCGGGAGGGCCTTCCAAGAGACCCAGTACTTC
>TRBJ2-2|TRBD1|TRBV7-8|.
CASSNSIPQGYDTGELFF
TGTGCCAGCAGCAACTCTATCCCACAGGGGTATGACACCGGGGAGCTGTTTTTT
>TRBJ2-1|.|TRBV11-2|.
CASSFLKRNEQFF
TGTGCCAGCAGCTTCCTGAAGAGGAATGAGCAGTTCTTC
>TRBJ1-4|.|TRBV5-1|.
CASSLTPGTNEKLFF
TGCGCCAGCAGCTTGACTCCAGGAACTAATGAAAAACTGTTTTTT
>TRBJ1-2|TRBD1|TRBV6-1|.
CASSPRDSYNYGYTF
TGTGCCAGCAGTCCCCGGGACAGCTACAACTATGGCTACACCTTC
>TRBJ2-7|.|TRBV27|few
CASRMGGGDEQYF
TGTGCCAGCAGAATGGGGGGTGGGGACGAGCAGTACTTC
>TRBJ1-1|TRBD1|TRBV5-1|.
CASSLGQTGYEAFF
TGCGCCAGCAGCCTGGGACAGACGGGCTATGAAGCTTTCTTT
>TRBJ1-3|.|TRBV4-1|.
CASSQDTGRSGNTIYF
TGCGCCAGCAGCCAAGATACAGGGAGATCTGGAAACACCATATATTTT
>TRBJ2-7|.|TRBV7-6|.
CASSLARATAPLEQYF
TGTGCCAGCAGCTTAGCGAGGGCCACCGCTCCTCTCGAGCAGTACTTC
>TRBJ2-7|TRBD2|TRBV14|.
CASSHGRTRTEQYF
TGTGCCAGCAGTCACGGTAGGACTAGGACCGAGCAGTACTTC
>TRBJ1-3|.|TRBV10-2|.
CASKTSQTPNSGNTIYF
TGCGCCAGCAAGACGTCGCAGACACCGAACTCTGGAAACACCATATATTTT
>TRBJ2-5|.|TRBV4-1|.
CASSQGRTQYF
TGCGCCAGCAGCCAAGGGAGGACCCAGTACTTC
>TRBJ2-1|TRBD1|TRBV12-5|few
CASGPPGTGASNEQFF
TGTGCTAGTGGTCCCCCTGGGACAGGGGCGTCAAATGAGCAGTTCTTC
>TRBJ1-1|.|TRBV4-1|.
CASSQDSFVSGTEAFF
TGCGCCAGCAGCCAAGATTCTTTCGTGAGTGGCACTGAAGCTTTCTTT
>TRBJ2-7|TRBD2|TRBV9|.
CASSVGLAGGEQYF
TGTGCCAGCAGCGTAGGACTAGCGGGAGGCGAGCAGTACTTC
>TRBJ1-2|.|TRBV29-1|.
CSVVGGPGDGYTF
TGCAGCGTTGTCGGCGGCCCCGGCGATGGCTACACCTTC
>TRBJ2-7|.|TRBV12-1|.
CASTTYQFRDRAYEQYF
TGTGCCAGCACCACTTACCAGTTCCGAGACAGGGCCTACGAGCAGTACTTC
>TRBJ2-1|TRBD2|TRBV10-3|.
CAIGLAGANEQFF
TGTGCCATCGGGCTAGCGGGAGCAAATGAGCAGTTCTTC
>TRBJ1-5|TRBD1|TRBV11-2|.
CASSIDRGLSNQPQHF
TGTGCCAGCAGCATCGACAGGGGGTTGAGCAATCAGCCCCAGCATTTT
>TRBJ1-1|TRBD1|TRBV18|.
CASSPQGRDRAFF
TGTGCCAGCTCACCTCAGGGCCGGGACAGGGCTTTCTTT
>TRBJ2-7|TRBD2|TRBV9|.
CASSPRNSGVSYEQYF
TGTGCCAGCAGCCCCCGGAATAGCGGGGTCTCCTACGAGCAGTACTTC
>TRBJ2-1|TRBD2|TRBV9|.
CASSTPVFSGSAGGNEQFF
TGTGCCAGCAGCACTCCCGTTTTTAGCGGGAGTGCCGGGGGGAATGAGCAGTTCTTC
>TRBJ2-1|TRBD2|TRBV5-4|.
CASSSGTSTEWSNEQFF
TGTGCCAGCAGTTCCGGGACTAGTACGGAGTGGAGCAATGAGCAGTTCTTC
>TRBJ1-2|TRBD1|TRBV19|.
CASSIGRGVNGYTF
TGTGCCAGTAGTATTGGCAGGGGGGTTAATGGCTACACCTTC
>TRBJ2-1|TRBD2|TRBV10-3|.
CAIRRLAGEFDEQFF
TGTGCCATCAGGAGACTAGCGGGAGAGTTTGATGAGCAGTTCTTC
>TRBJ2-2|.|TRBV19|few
CASILSNTGELFF
TGTGCCAGTATCCTCTCGAACACCGGGGAGCTGTTTTTT
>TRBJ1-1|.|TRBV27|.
CASSFGGNTEAFF
TGTGCCAGCAGTTTCGGCGGGAACACTGAAGCTTTCTTT
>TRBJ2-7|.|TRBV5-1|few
CASKGQFGTYNEQYF
TGCGCCAGTAAGGGCCAATTTGGGACATACAACGAGCAGTACTTC
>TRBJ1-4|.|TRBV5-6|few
CASSLSPTNEKLFF
TGTGCCAGCAGCCTCTCTCCAACTAATGAAAAACTGTTTTTT
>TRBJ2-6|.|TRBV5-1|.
CASSLVGASGANVLTF
TGCGCCAGCAGCTTGGTGGGGGCGTCTGGGGCCAACGTCCTGACTTTC
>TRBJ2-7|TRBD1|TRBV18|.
CASSPLDRGDSYEQYF
TGTGCCAGCTCACCCCTCGACAGGGGGGACTCCTACGAGCAGTACTTC
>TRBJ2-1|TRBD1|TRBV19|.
CASSKTTGGREQFF
TGTGCCAGTAGTAAAACGACAGGGGGCCGGGAGCAGTTCTTC
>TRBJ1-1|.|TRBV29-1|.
CSVHPRLALNTEAFF
TGCAGCGTTCATCCTCGTCTGGCCCTGAACACTGAAGCTTTCTTT
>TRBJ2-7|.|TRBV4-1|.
CASSQDSGIAYEQYF
TGCGCCAGCAGCCAAGACAGCGGTATTGCCTACGAGCAGTACTTC
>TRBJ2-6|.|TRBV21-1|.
CASIDRGDPGANVLTF
TGTGCCAGCATAGACAGGGGAGACCCTGGGGCCAACGTCCTGACTTTC
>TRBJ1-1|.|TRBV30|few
CAWTSLGTRAFF
TGTGCCTGGACCTCCCTAGGGACACGGGCTTTCTTT
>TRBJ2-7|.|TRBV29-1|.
CSVDRGGGYEQYF
TGCAGCGTTGACAGGGGCGGGGGCTACGAGCAGTACTTC
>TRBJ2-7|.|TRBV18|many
CASSPSRVRAGHEQYF
TGTGCCAGCTCACCTTCCAGAGTGAGGGCCGGCCACGAGCAGTACTTC
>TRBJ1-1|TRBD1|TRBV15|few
CATSPRQGNTEAFF
TGTGCCACCAGCCCTCGACAGGGAAACACTGAAGCTTTCTTT